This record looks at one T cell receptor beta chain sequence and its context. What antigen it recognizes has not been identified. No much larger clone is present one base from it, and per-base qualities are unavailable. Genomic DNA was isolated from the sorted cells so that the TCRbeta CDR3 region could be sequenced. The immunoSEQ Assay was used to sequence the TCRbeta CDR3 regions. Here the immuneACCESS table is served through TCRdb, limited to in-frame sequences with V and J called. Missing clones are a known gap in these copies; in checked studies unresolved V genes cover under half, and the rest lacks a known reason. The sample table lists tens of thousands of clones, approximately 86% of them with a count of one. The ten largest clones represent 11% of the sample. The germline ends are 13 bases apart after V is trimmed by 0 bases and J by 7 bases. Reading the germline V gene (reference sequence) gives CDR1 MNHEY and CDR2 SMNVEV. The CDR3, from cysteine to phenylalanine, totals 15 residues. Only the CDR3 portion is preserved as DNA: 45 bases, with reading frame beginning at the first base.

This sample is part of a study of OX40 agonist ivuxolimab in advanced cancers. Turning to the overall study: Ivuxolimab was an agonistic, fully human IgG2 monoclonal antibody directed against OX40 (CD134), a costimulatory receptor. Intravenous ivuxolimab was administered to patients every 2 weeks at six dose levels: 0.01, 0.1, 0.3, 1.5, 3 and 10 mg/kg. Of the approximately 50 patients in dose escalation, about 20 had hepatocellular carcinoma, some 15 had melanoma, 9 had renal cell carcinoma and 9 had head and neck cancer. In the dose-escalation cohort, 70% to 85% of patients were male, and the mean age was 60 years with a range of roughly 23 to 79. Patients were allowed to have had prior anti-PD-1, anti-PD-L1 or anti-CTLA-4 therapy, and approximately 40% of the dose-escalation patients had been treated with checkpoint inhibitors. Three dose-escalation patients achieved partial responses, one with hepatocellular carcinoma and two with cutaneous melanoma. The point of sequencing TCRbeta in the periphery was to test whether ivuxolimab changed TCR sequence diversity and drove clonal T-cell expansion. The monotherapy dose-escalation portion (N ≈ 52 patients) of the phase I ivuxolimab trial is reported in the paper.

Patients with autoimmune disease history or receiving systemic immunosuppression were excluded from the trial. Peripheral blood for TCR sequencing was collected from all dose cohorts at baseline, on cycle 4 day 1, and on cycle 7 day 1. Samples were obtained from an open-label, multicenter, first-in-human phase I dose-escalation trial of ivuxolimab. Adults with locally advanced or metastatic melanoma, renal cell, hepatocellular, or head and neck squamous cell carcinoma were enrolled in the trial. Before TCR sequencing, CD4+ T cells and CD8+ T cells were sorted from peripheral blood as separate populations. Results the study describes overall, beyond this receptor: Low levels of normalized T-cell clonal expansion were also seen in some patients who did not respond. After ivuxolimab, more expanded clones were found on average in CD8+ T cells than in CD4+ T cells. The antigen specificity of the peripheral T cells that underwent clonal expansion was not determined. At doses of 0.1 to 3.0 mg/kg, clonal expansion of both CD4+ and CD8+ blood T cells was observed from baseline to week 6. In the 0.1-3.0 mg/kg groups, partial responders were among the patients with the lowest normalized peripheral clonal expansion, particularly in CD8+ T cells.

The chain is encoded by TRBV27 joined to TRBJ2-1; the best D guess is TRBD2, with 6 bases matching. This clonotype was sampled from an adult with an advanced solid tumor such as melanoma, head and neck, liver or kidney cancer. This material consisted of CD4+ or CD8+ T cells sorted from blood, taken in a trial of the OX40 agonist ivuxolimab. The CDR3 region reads CASSLSGGVWNEQFF. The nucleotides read TGTGCCAGCAGTTTATCCGGGGGAGTATGGAATGAGCAGTTCTTC.